This record looks at one T cell receptor (beta chain) sequence and its context. The antigen remains undetermined. While the first cohort had 600 to 850 subjects, the donors belonged to the separate validation cohort of 100 to 150 subjects. The assay was immunoSEQ multiplex PCR, and TCRdb's table has in-frame clones only and misses some. This sample has about 110,000 clones, with approximately 95% found just once. Per the germline V gene, CDR1 is SGHTA and CDR2 is FQGTGA. The ends lost 0 bases at V and 3 bases at J; junction bases unmatched: 0. This CDR3 has 14 amino acids. This entry belongs to a study of cytomegalovirus exposure and HLA in healthy donors. Overall study: The approximately 710 first-cohort repertoires and the 95 to 150 validation repertoires shared the same platform, a later analysis reported. Broader study findings: Most TCR sequences proved rare, with some public TCRs found in many donors. One later analysis, an examination of the 100 to 150 validation repertoires, found that first-cohort TCR clusters tended to co-occur in them.

The chain uses TRBV7-3 and TRBJ2-7; 9 bases match TRBD2. This TCR was sampled from a woman aged 18-29 years in good health and CMV-seronegative. Sequencing was done on a sample of PBMCs. Here the CDR3 DNA reads TGTGCCAGCAGCTTAACTAGCGGGGGCTACGAGCAGTACTTC. It encodes CASSLTSGGYEQYF.